A selection of T cell receptor beta chains follows, all from one sample in a study of PD-L1 blockade in urothelial cancer. The data were produced by immunoSEQ multiplex PCR, yet TCRdb's version contains in-frame clones alone and is incomplete. Of some 40,000 clones detected, roughly four fifths appear once; the ten largest clones hold roughly a sixth. This material consisted of PBMCs, taken around atezolizumab (anti-PD-L1) treatment. The origin of the receptors is a man aged 60 to 75 with urothelial cancer. The CDR3 runs from the conserved cysteine through the conserved F or W. The D gene is left open where the match is weak. A clone size is listed for some rows: how often the clone was seen (once, few, many), or a class if it is expanded.

d_gene: NA; v_gene: TRBV28; abundance: NA; j_gene: TRBJ2-3; CDR3aa: CASQPPGGTDTQYF; CDR3nt: TGTGCCAGCCAACCGCCAGGGGGCACAGATACGCAGTATTTT
d_gene: TRBD1; v_gene: TRBV6-5; abundance: NA; j_gene: TRBJ2-7; CDR3aa: CASSYSRDRAHEQYF; CDR3nt: TGTGCCAGCAGTTACTCCCGGGACAGGGCCCACGAGCAGTACTTC
d_gene: TRBD2; v_gene: TRBV5-4; abundance: once; j_gene: TRBJ2-1; CDR3aa: CASSSRAGGYNEQFF; CDR3nt: TGTGCCAGCAGCTCTCGGGCGGGGGGTTACAATGAGCAGTTCTTC
d_gene: NA; v_gene: TRBV19; abundance: NA; j_gene: TRBJ1-5; CDR3aa: CASSNSLNQPQHF; CDR3nt: TGTGCCAGTAGTAACAGCCTAAATCAGCCCCAGCATTTT
d_gene: TRBD1; v_gene: TRBV5-4; abundance: NA; j_gene: TRBJ1-1; CDR3aa: CASSPGQGESTEAFF; CDR3nt: TGTGCCAGCAGCCCAGGGCAGGGGGAAAGCACTGAAGCTTTCTTT
d_gene: NA; v_gene: TRBV10-2; abundance: NA; j_gene: TRBJ2-7; CDR3aa: CASSKNRGSEQYF; CDR3nt: TGCGCCAGCAGTAAAAATCGGGGAAGCGAGCAGTACTTC
d_gene: NA; v_gene: TRBV30; abundance: NA; j_gene: TRBJ2-3; CDR3aa: CAWSRKPGVGDTQYF; CDR3nt: TGTGCCTGGAGCCGGAAACCCGGGGTGGGGGATACGCAGTATTTT
d_gene: TRBD1; v_gene: TRBV6-1; abundance: NA; j_gene: TRBJ2-7; CDR3aa: CASSRTTGSYEQYF; CDR3nt: TGTGCCAGCAGCCGAACGACAGGGTCCTACGAGCAGTACTTC
d_gene: NA; v_gene: TRBV28; abundance: NA; j_gene: TRBJ2-5; CDR3aa: CASTPGNQETQYF; CDR3nt: TGTGCCAGCACTCCAGGGAACCAAGAGACCCAGTACTTC
d_gene: NA; v_gene: TRBV15; abundance: NA; j_gene: TRBJ1-5; CDR3aa: CATSRGFGEVSNQPQHF; CDR3nt: TGTGCCACCAGCAGAGGGTTTGGGGAGGTTAGCAATCAGCCCCAGCATTTT
d_gene: NA; v_gene: TRBV19; abundance: NA; j_gene: TRBJ1-1; CDR3aa: CASRVSVNTEAFF; CDR3nt: TGTGCCAGTAGAGTCAGCGTAAACACTGAAGCTTTCTTT
d_gene: TRBD1; v_gene: TRBV10-3; abundance: NA; j_gene: TRBJ2-7; CDR3aa: CAINNRGPSYEQYF; CDR3nt: TGTGCCATCAATAACAGGGGACCATCCTACGAGCAGTACTTC
d_gene: NA; v_gene: TRBV28; abundance: once; j_gene: TRBJ1-6; CDR3aa: CASSLPPGGSYNSPLHF; CDR3nt: TGTGCCAGCAGTTTACCCCCGGGGGGCTCCTATAATTCACCCCTCCACTTT
d_gene: TRBD1; v_gene: TRBV7-9; abundance: NA; j_gene: TRBJ2-1; CDR3aa: CASSFPGQPYNEQFF; CDR3nt: TGTGCCAGCAGCTTCCCGGGACAGCCCTACAATGAGCAGTTCTTC
d_gene: NA; v_gene: TRBV4-1; abundance: NA; j_gene: TRBJ1-6; CDR3aa: CASSPGGWTRGNSPLHF; CDR3nt: TGCGCCAGCAGCCCAGGTGGTTGGACAAGAGGTAATTCACCCCTCCACTTT
d_gene: NA; v_gene: TRBV5-1; abundance: NA; j_gene: TRBJ2-2; CDR3aa: CASSPGLLNTGELFF; CDR3nt: TGCGCCAGCAGCCCGGGACTCTTGAACACCGGGGAGCTGTTTTTT
d_gene: TRBD1; v_gene: TRBV7-8; abundance: NA; j_gene: TRBJ2-5; CDR3aa: CASSQHRGREETQYF; CDR3nt: TGTGCCAGCAGCCAACACAGGGGGCGGGAAGAGACCCAGTACTTC
d_gene: NA; v_gene: TRBV15; abundance: NA; j_gene: TRBJ2-2; CDR3aa: CATSRETGKGDTGELFF; CDR3nt: TGTGCCACCAGCAGAGAGACGGGAAAGGGGGACACCGGGGAGCTGTTTTTT
d_gene: TRBD1; v_gene: TRBV5-1; abundance: NA; j_gene: TRBJ2-5; CDR3aa: CASSLAGQQETQYF; CDR3nt: TGCGCCAGCAGCTTGGCGGGACAGCAAGAGACCCAGTACTTC
d_gene: TRBD1; v_gene: TRBV28; abundance: NA; j_gene: TRBJ1-3; CDR3aa: CASTLDRSSGNTIYF; CDR3nt: TGTGCCAGCACTCTGGACAGGAGCTCTGGAAACACCATATATTTT
d_gene: NA; v_gene: TRBV7-8; abundance: few; j_gene: TRBJ2-7; CDR3aa: CASSLERYYEQYF; CDR3nt: TGTGCCAGCAGCTTGGAGAGATACTACGAGCAGTACTTC
d_gene: NA; v_gene: TRBV5-4; abundance: NA; j_gene: TRBJ2-7; CDR3aa: CASSLVYGRGEQYF; CDR3nt: TGTGCCAGCAGCTTGGTGTACGGAAGGGGGGAGCAGTACTTC
d_gene: NA; v_gene: TRBV6-5; abundance: NA; j_gene: TRBJ2-1; CDR3aa: CASAAGLLSDEQFF; CDR3nt: TGTGCCAGCGCCGCAGGGTTGCTTTCCGATGAGCAGTTCTTC
d_gene: NA; v_gene: TRBV28; abundance: NA; j_gene: TRBJ1-5; CDR3aa: CASRPTDQGNSNQPQHF; CDR3nt: TGTGCCAGCAGGCCCACCGATCAGGGCAACAGCAATCAGCCCCAGCATTTT
d_gene: TRBD1; v_gene: TRBV6-1; abundance: NA; j_gene: TRBJ2-1; CDR3aa: CASRPDRGWDEQFF; CDR3nt: TGTGCCAGCCGCCCGGACAGGGGGTGGGATGAGCAGTTCTTC
d_gene: NA; v_gene: TRBV6-1; abundance: NA; j_gene: TRBJ2-7; CDR3aa: CASRIDAGNYEQYF; CDR3nt: TGTGCCAGCAGAATCGACGCGGGTAACTACGAGCAGTACTTC
d_gene: TRBD1; v_gene: TRBV6-1; abundance: once; j_gene: TRBJ1-5; CDR3aa: CASSEMRGPSNQPQHF; CDR3nt: TGTGCCAGCAGTGAAATGAGGGGGCCTTCCAATCAGCCCCAGCATTTT
d_gene: NA; v_gene: TRBV5-1; abundance: NA; j_gene: TRBJ2-1; CDR3aa: CASSGGRSYNEQFF; CDR3nt: TGCGCCAGCAGCGGGGGCCGCTCCTACAATGAGCAGTTCTTC
d_gene: NA; v_gene: TRBV28; abundance: NA; j_gene: TRBJ1-6; CDR3aa: CASSGGTNYNSPLHF; CDR3nt: TGTGCCAGCAGTGGCGGGACCAACTATAATTCACCCCTCCACTTT
d_gene: TRBD1; v_gene: TRBV7-9; abundance: NA; j_gene: TRBJ1-1; CDR3aa: CASSATGETEAFF; CDR3nt: TGTGCCAGCAGCGCAACAGGGGAAACTGAAGCTTTCTTT
d_gene: NA; v_gene: TRBV19; abundance: NA; j_gene: TRBJ1-2; CDR3aa: CASGRSANYGYTF; CDR3nt: TGTGCCAGTGGCCGATCAGCTAACTATGGCTACACCTTC
d_gene: TRBD1; v_gene: TRBV2; abundance: NA; j_gene: TRBJ1-4; CDR3aa: CASSGGPGTGWVKLFF; CDR3nt: TGTGCCAGCAGCGGCGGGCCAGGGACAGGGTGGGTAAAACTGTTTTTT
d_gene: TRBD1; v_gene: TRBV4-1; abundance: NA; j_gene: TRBJ1-3; CDR3aa: CASSQRTRTGNSGNTIYF; CDR3nt: TGCGCCAGCAGCCAGAGGACCCGGACAGGCAACTCTGGAAACACCATATATTTT
d_gene: TRBD1; v_gene: TRBV7-6; abundance: NA; j_gene: TRBJ1-2; CDR3aa: CASSLGGQGVGYTF; CDR3nt: TGTGCCAGCAGCTTAGGGGGACAGGGGGTTGGCTACACCTTC
d_gene: NA; v_gene: TRBV6-4; abundance: NA; j_gene: TRBJ1-6; CDR3aa: CASSDRGNSPLHF; CDR3nt: TGTGCCAGCAGTGACAGGGGAAATTCACCCCTCCACTTT
d_gene: TRBD1; v_gene: TRBV2; abundance: few; j_gene: TRBJ1-5; CDR3aa: CASSADRDYQPQHF; CDR3nt: TGTGCCAGCAGTGCGGACAGGGATTATCAGCCCCAGCATTTT
d_gene: NA; v_gene: TRBV29-1; abundance: NA; j_gene: TRBJ2-1; CDR3aa: CSALRTLAFNEQFF; CDR3nt: TGCAGCGCCTTACGGACCCTAGCATTCAATGAGCAGTTCTTC
d_gene: TRBD1; v_gene: TRBV30; abundance: NA; j_gene: TRBJ2-2; CDR3aa: CAWRVDRGSGELFF; CDR3nt: TGTGCCTGGAGAGTGGACAGGGGTTCCGGGGAGCTGTTTTTT
d_gene: TRBD1; v_gene: TRBV5-1; abundance: NA; j_gene: TRBJ1-3; CDR3aa: CASSKTDRGNTIYF; CDR3nt: TGCGCCAGCAGCAAAACCGACAGGGGGAACACCATATATTTT
d_gene: NA; v_gene: TRBV2; abundance: NA; j_gene: TRBJ2-5; CDR3aa: CASRGLVETQYF; CDR3nt: TGTGCCAGCAGGGGCTTGGTAGAGACCCAGTACTTC
d_gene: NA; v_gene: TRBV6-5; abundance: NA; j_gene: TRBJ2-3; CDR3aa: CASSYGVRDTQYF; CDR3nt: TGTGCCAGCAGTTACGGAGTCCGGGATACGCAGTATTTT
d_gene: TRBD1; v_gene: TRBV6-5; abundance: NA; j_gene: TRBJ2-7; CDR3aa: CASSSGGQGYEQYF; CDR3nt: TGTGCCAGCAGTTCCGGTGGACAGGGCTACGAGCAGTACTTC
d_gene: NA; v_gene: TRBV6-1; abundance: NA; j_gene: TRBJ2-7; CDR3aa: CASRVEAMEYF; CDR3nt: TGTGCCAGCAGGGTAGAGGCCATGGAGTACTTC
d_gene: TRBD1; v_gene: TRBV5-1; abundance: once; j_gene: TRBJ2-7; CDR3aa: CASSIERQGTAHEQYF; CDR3nt: TGCGCCAGCAGCATAGAACGACAGGGGACGGCCCACGAGCAGTACTTC
d_gene: NA; v_gene: TRBV27; abundance: once; j_gene: TRBJ1-6; CDR3aa: CASSPFGGSNSPLHF; CDR3nt: TGTGCCAGCAGTCCTTTCGGGGGTAGTAATTCACCCCTCCACTTT
d_gene: TRBD1; v_gene: TRBV5-6; abundance: few; j_gene: TRBJ1-1; CDR3aa: CASRTQGRTEAFF; CDR3nt: TGTGCCAGCAGGACACAGGGGAGGACTGAAGCTTTCTTT
d_gene: NA; v_gene: TRBV2; abundance: NA; j_gene: TRBJ2-2; CDR3aa: CASSTDKDGTTNFGELFF; CDR3nt: TGTGCCAGCAGTACGGACAAGGACGGGACAACTAACTTCGGGGAGCTGTTTTTT
d_gene: TRBD1; v_gene: TRBV2; abundance: NA; j_gene: TRBJ2-1; CDR3aa: CASNSRGTGLYNEQFF; CDR3nt: TGTGCCAGCAATTCAAGAGGGACAGGCCTCTACAATGAGCAGTTCTTC
d_gene: NA; v_gene: TRBV6-6; abundance: NA; j_gene: TRBJ2-7; CDR3aa: CASSYSAHSYEQYF; CDR3nt: TGTGCCAGCAGTTACTCGGCACACTCCTACGAGCAGTACTTC
d_gene: TRBD1; v_gene: TRBV5-4; abundance: NA; j_gene: TRBJ1-6; CDR3aa: CASSWRQGVSNSPLHF; CDR3nt: TGTGCCAGCAGTTGGCGACAGGGGGTATCTAATTCACCCCTCCACTTT
d_gene: NA; v_gene: TRBV7-6; abundance: once; j_gene: TRBJ2-7; CDR3aa: CASSLTGVQTLYF; CDR3nt: TGTGCCAGCAGCCTGACAGGAGTCCAAACCCTGTACTTC
d_gene: NA; v_gene: TRBV9; abundance: NA; j_gene: TRBJ1-2; CDR3aa: CASSVTGSMLYGYTF; CDR3nt: TGTGCCAGCAGCGTAACAGGGTCAATGCTCTATGGCTACACCTTC
d_gene: TRBD1; v_gene: TRBV10-1; abundance: NA; j_gene: TRBJ2-4; CDR3aa: CASSEDRGLHIQYF; CDR3nt: TGCGCCAGCAGTGAGGACAGGGGGCTACACATTCAGTACTTC
d_gene: NA; v_gene: TRBV5-1; abundance: NA; j_gene: TRBJ2-7; CDR3aa: CASSEPGFDEQYF; CDR3nt: TGCGCCAGCAGCGAGCCTGGTTTCGACGAGCAGTACTTC
d_gene: TRBD1; v_gene: TRBV18; abundance: NA; j_gene: TRBJ2-2; CDR3aa: CASSSRQGTGELFF; CDR3nt: TGTGCCAGCTCATCACGACAGGGAACCGGGGAGCTGTTTTTT
d_gene: TRBD1; v_gene: TRBV6-1; abundance: NA; j_gene: TRBJ1-1; CDR3aa: CASALGDSPAEAFF; CDR3nt: TGTGCCAGTGCCCTCGGGGACAGCCCAGCTGAAGCTTTCTTT
d_gene: NA; v_gene: TRBV7-9; abundance: NA; j_gene: TRBJ2-1; CDR3aa: CASSFMEGNEQFF; CDR3nt: TGTGCCAGCAGCTTTATGGAGGGAAATGAGCAGTTCTTC